This T cell receptor beta chain was retrieved from a study of Graves' ophthalmopathy and Graves' hyperthyroidism. Trimming stripped 1 base from V and 4 bases from J, with 25 bases between. This CDR3 is 19 amino acids long. PBMCs originated in 10 ml of fresh peripheral blood. Amplified TCR beta CDR3 regions were obtained using RNA transcripts as template. HTBI primers were used in a first-round RT-PCR, which preceded a second-round multiplex PCR. TCRdb used MiXCR to reprocess the multiplex PCR reads, holding one entry per CDR3 protein. This table holds approximately 50,000 distinct CDR3 sequences, under 55% found once. General observations from the study: With a specificity of 72.22% and a sensitivity of just under 71%, the model predicted ophthalmopathy progression.

This clonotype was seen only a few times. Its specificity is not known. The sample taken for sequencing was peripheral blood. The source of this sequence is an adult man with Graves' ophthalmopathy. The V gene is TRBV12-3 or TRBV12-4, the J gene TRBJ1-2; the D gene is possibly TRBD1 (6 bases). The CDR3 sequence is CASSLGLRGSSGAAYGYTF. In nucleotides, the CDR3 is TGTGCCAGCAGTTTAGGATTGAGGGGCTCCTCAGGGGCAGCCTATGGCTACACCTTC.